Listed here are 10 T cell receptor beta chains from one sample, sequenced in a study of blood T cell repertoires in COVID-19. TCRdb keeps only in-frame clones here, not all; method: immunoSEQ multiplex PCR. The sample shows some 240,000 clones, 88% of them seen only once. Sequenced: peripheral blood. Source of these receptors: a woman in her 70s with COVID-19, enrolled during active disease.

This sequence joins TRBV13 and TRBJ2-4; TRBD2 matches 11 bases. The CDR3 contains 17 residues. The germline V gene encodes CDR1 PRHDT and CDR2 FYEKMQ (reference sequence). J was trimmed by 8 bases and V by 2 bases; bases with no gene match: 11. CDR3 residues: CASSLRVAGGSGDIQYF. The CDR3 DNA reads TGTGCCAGCAGCTTAAGGGTAGCGGGAGGGTCGGGGGACATTCAGTACTTC.

The chain is built from TRBV23-1 and TRBJ2-2; D might be TRBD2 (5 bases). TRBV23-1 is filed as an ORF, its function uncertain. The CDR3 has 15 amino acids. The V gene lost 0 bases and the J gene lost 4 bases, with 9 bases spanning the gap. The CDR3 DNA follows: TGCGCCAGCAGTCAATCTGAAGGGAGCACCGGGGAGCTGTTTTTT. It translates to CASSQSEGSTGELFF.

In its sample, this clone was seen a few times. This sequence joins TRBV27 and TRBJ1-4; no reliable D call. The V end was cut by 8 bases, the J end by 5 bases, with 6 bases between. The CDR3 contains 11 residues. CDR1 is MNHEY and CDR2 is SMNVEV in the germline V gene (reference sequence). CDR3 in DNA: TGTGCCAGCGGCCGAAATGAAAAACTGTTTTTT. Protein product: CASGRNEKLFF. Full variable domain (remainder filled in from reference TRBV27 and TRBJ1-4): EAQVTQNPRYLITVTGKKLTVTCSQNMNHEYMSWYRQDPGLGLRQIYYSMNVEVTDKGDVPEGYKVSRKEKRNFPLILESPSPNQTSLYFCASGRNEKLFFGSGTQLSVL.

The chain recombines TRBV6-4 with TRBJ1-6; tentative D call: TRBD1 (6 bases). The CDR3 is 15 residues long. The germline V gene has CDR1 MRHNA and CDR2 SNTAGT. Trimming stripped 6 bases from V and 6 bases from J, with 15 bases between. This chain's CDR3 is CASSFLGASNSPLHF. CDR3 coding DNA: TGTGCCAGCAGCTTCTTGGGGGCGAGTAATTCACCCCTCCACTTT.

The chain has TRBV6-2 or TRBV6-3 and TRBJ2-1, with D perhaps TRBD2 (6 bases). The CDR3 runs to 16 residues. V gave up 5 bases and J gave up 3 bases, with 17 bases separating them. Germline V gene data show CDR1 as MNHEY and CDR2 as SVGEGT. The CDR3 sequence: CASSSGGIGSYNEQFF. DNA of the CDR3: TGTGCCAGCAGTAGCGGCGGGATCGGAAGCTACAATGAGCAGTTCTTC.

V usage is TRBV2 and J usage is TRBJ2-5, with a possible D match to TRBD2 (6 bases). V lost 4 bases and J lost 4, with 16 bases in between. Germline V gene lookup returns CDR1 SNHLY and CDR2 FYNNEI. The CDR3 is made up of 15 amino acids. The CDR3: CASSAQRVGSETQYF. CDR3 DNA: TGTGCCAGCAGTGCTCAGCGGGTGGGGTCAGAGACCCAGTACTTC.

This chain uses TRBV24-1 with TRBJ1-2; 7 positions agree with TRBD1. Germline lookup yields CDR1 KGHDR and CDR2 SFDVKD. J lost 8 bases, V lost 5 bases, and 10 bases had no gene match. The length of the CDR3 is 14 residues. Here the CDR3 reads CATSAVDREEGYTF. The CDR3 DNA is TGTGCCACCAGTGCCGTCGACAGGGAAGAGGGCTACACCTTC.

This rearrangement joins TRBV15 to TRBJ1-4; D not resolved. The germline V and J ends were trimmed by 9 bases and 4 bases, with 9 bases remaining between them. The germline V gene has CDR1 LNHNV and CDR2 YYDKDF (reference sequence). The CDR3 has 12 residues. The CDR3 bases are TGTGCCACGGCCGGGATTAATGAAAAACTGTTTTTT. Residues: CATAGINEKLFF. Full variable domain (missing parts from reference TRBV15 and TRBJ1-4): DAMVIQNPRYQVTQFGKPVTLSCSQTLNHNVMYWYQQKSSQAPKLLFHYYDKDFNNEADTPDNFQSRRPNTSFCFLDIRSPGLGDTAMYLCATAGINEKLFFGSGTQLSVL.

A few counts support this clone. The chain couples TRBV5-4 to TRBJ2-1, with 7 bases identical to TRBD2. The V gene's germline CDR1 is SGHNT and CDR2 YYREEE (reference sequence). Germline trimming cut 2 bases from V and 7 bases from J; bases unmatched to any gene: 21. CDR3 length equals 19 residues. The CDR3 nucleotides are TGTGCCAGCAGCTTTGAAGTACGACTAGCTCTAGGAATGTTGAATGAGCAGTTCTTC. Translating it yields CASSFEVRLALGMLNEQFF.

The CDR3 reads CASSLGTGSGNTIYF. The CDR3 DNA sequence: TGTGCCAGCAGCCTTGGGACAGGCTCTGGAAACACCATATATTTT. V and J are TRBV3-1 (or the pseudogene TRBV3-2) and TRBJ1-3; 8 nucleotides match TRBD1. CDR1 is LGHDT and CDR2 is YNNKEL in the germline V gene (reference sequence). This CDR3 contains 15 residues. Germline trimming cut 4 bases from V and 0 bases from J; bases unmatched to any gene: 2.